This is a list of T cell receptor beta chains from one sample in a study of control samples from healthy donors and cancer patients. Clones were read by immunoSEQ multiplex PCR, and TCRdb kept only the in-frame ones, dropping some. The table records 150,000 to 200,000 clones, roughly 94% of them present only once. Sequences were obtained from blood. These receptors were taken from a middle-aged woman in good health. CDR3s include the opening cysteine and the closing phenylalanine or tryptophan. The D gene is left open where the match is weak.

D gene	V gene	J gene	CDR3 DNA	CDR3 protein
TRBD1	TRBV5-1	TRBJ1-4	TGCGCCAGCAGTTCCGGGGGGACAGGGCTCAGTAATGAAAAACTGTTTTTT	CASSSGGTGLSNEKLFF
TRBD1	TRBV12-3/TRBV12-4	TRBJ1-1	TGTGCCAGCAGGACAGGGGTTAACACTGAAGCTTTCTTT	CASRTGVNTEAFF
NA	TRBV7-2	TRBJ1-5	TGTGCCAGCAGCATCTCAGTGAATCAGCCCCAGCATTTT	CASSISVNQPQHF
NA	TRBV24-1	TRBJ1-5	TGTGCCACCAGTGATTTGCGGGGCGGGGGTCAGCCCCAGCATTTT	CATSDLRGGGQPQHF
NA	TRBV2	TRBJ1-2	TGTGCCAGCAGTGAAGGACAGTCCCACGGCTACACCTTC	CASSEGQSHGYTF
NA	TRBV14	TRBJ2-6	TGTGCCAGCAGCAACTCTGGGGCCAACGTCCTGACTTTC	CASSNSGANVLTF
NA	TRBV7-6	TRBJ1-5	TGTGCCAGCAGCTCACAGGGACTTAGCAATCAGCCCCAGCATTTT	CASSSQGLSNQPQHF
NA	TRBV4-1	TRBJ1-6	TGCGCCAGCAGCCAAGATATTCGAAATTCACCCCTCCACTTT	CASSQDIRNSPLHF
NA	TRBV20-1	TRBJ2-7	TGCAGTGCTAGAGTCTACGAGCAGTACTTC	CSARVYEQYF
TRBD2	TRBV30	TRBJ2-5	TGTGCCTGGAGTGTACTGGCGGGAGTAGGGGAGACCCAGTACTTC	CAWSVLAGVGETQYF